These T cell receptor beta chains were read from a single sample in a study of T cell changes during pregnancy in multiple sclerosis. This table comes from immunoSEQ multiplex PCR, and its TCRdb copy is limited to in-frame clones, with some not included. The sample includes 73,000 or so clones, 91% of them seen just once. The sample consisted of peripheral blood, taken in the second trimester of pregnancy. These receptors all stem from a female donor with multiple sclerosis, enrolled in a pregnancy study. Each CDR3 is given with its conserved first and last residue. Each record gives: CDR3 protein, J gene, V gene.

CDR3: CASSQGGTPYQEAFF
J: TRBJ1-1
V: TRBV14

CDR3: CASSLGSGVTDTQYF
J: TRBJ2-3
V: TRBV5-1

CDR3: CAWSVKAGHTEAFF
J: TRBJ1-1
V: TRBV30

CDR3: CASSVASGALTDTQYF
J: TRBJ2-3
V: TRBV5-4

CDR3: CASSQPGQEAFCNQPQHF
J: TRBJ1-5
V: TRBV14

CDR3: CASSAIGGDTQYF
J: TRBJ2-3
V: TRBV9

CDR3: CASSPDYSNQPQHF
J: TRBJ1-5
V: TRBV18

CDR3: CAWSVLDIQYF
J: TRBJ2-4
V: TRBV30

CDR3: CASSVAAASGAHEQYF
J: TRBJ2-7
V: TRBV9

CDR3: CASSLGAGEKLFF
J: TRBJ1-4
V: TRBV7-3

CDR3: CASSIDRAGFYGNQPQHF
J: TRBJ1-5
V: TRBV19

CDR3: CASSAGTHPGYGYTF
J: TRBJ1-2
V: TRBV2

CDR3: CASSPSGGLSYEQYF
J: TRBJ2-7
V: TRBV5-1

CDR3: CASRPGQKNYGYTF
J: TRBJ1-2
V: TRBV27

CDR3: CASSLGAGVETQYF
J: TRBJ2-5
V: TRBV7-2

CDR3: CASSLAGAGADTQYF
J: TRBJ2-3
V: TRBV7-2

CDR3: CASSLGSGMGQSGSGYTF
J: TRBJ1-2
V: TRBV7-2

CDR3: CAIRRDSRNTEAFF
J: TRBJ1-1
V: TRBV10-3

CDR3: CASRLDRTIGYTF
J: TRBJ1-2
V: TRBV28

CDR3: CASSMGQGPYGYTF
J: TRBJ1-2
V: TRBV19

CDR3: CASSSGQHNEKLFF
J: TRBJ1-4
V: TRBV5-6

CDR3: CASSRRTGPQNIQYF
J: TRBJ2-4
V: TRBV6-5

CDR3: CASSENRGFTGELFF
J: TRBJ2-2
V: TRBV25-1

CDR3: CATSFRGQGRYNEQFF
J: TRBJ2-1
V: TRBV15

CDR3: CASSLRLAGNYGYTF
J: TRBJ1-2
V: TRBV5-5

CDR3: CASTPPGGARNIQYF
J: TRBJ2-4
V: TRBV4-2

CDR3: CAWSSGFNSPLHF
J: TRBJ1-6
V: TRBV30

CDR3: CASSTDKSRNTDTQYF
J: TRBJ2-3
V: TRBV19

CDR3: CASSLGGTPRYGYTF
J: TRBJ1-2
V: TRBV7-2

CDR3: CASSWGTGDTDTQYF
J: TRBJ2-3
V: TRBV5-6

CDR3: CASSKVGQGFCEQYF
J: TRBJ2-7
V: TRBV21-1

CDR3: CASSSGVSNQPQHF
J: TRBJ1-5
V: TRBV6-6

CDR3: CASSALTGGTDTQYF
J: TRBJ2-3
V: TRBV27

CDR3: CASSVGGPGELFF
J: TRBJ2-2
V: TRBV6-6

CDR3: CASSSPLAERQANTEAFF
J: TRBJ1-1
V: TRBV7-9

CDR3: CASSLRSSQISYNEQFF
J: TRBJ2-1
V: TRBV7-3

CDR3: CASSLLAGNQPQHF
J: TRBJ1-5
V: TRBV7-2

CDR3: CASSPPLGLAVTEAFF
J: TRBJ1-1
V: TRBV5-5

CDR3: CASSMTPWGGSTDTQYF
J: TRBJ2-3
V: TRBV19

CDR3: CASSDLTSGGTDTQYF
J: TRBJ2-3
V: TRBV5-4

CDR3: CSVGGGTGSYEQYF
J: TRBJ2-7
V: TRBV29-1